The next 29 T cell receptor beta chains were all read from a single sample in a study of blood T cell repertoires in COVID-19. Here immunoSEQ multiplex PCR was the method, and the copy in TCRdb shows in-frame clones only, minus some. Among about 290,000 clones listed, around 89% were seen once. Sequenced input: peripheral blood. The receptors stem from a man in his forties with acute or convalescent COVID-19.

The J gene is TRBJ1-2, the V gene TRBV29-1, with 7 bases that match TRBD1. V gave up 7 bases and J gave up 6 bases; unmatched junction bases: 5. The length of the CDR3 is 11 residues. The germline V gene encodes CDR1 SQVTM and CDR2 ANQGSEA. CDR3 sequence: CSGRQGHGYTF. The CDR3 region has the DNA TGCAGCGGCAGACAGGGTCATGGCTACACCTTC. Full variable domain (remainder filled in from reference TRBV29-1 and TRBJ1-2): SAVISQKPSRDICQRGTSLTIQCQVDSQVTMMFWYRQQPGQSLTLIATANQGSEATYESGFVIDKFPISRPNLTFSTLTVSNMSPEDSSIYLCSGRQGHGYTFGSGTRLTVV.

J is TRBJ2-7 and V is TRBV28; 11 bases are shared with TRBD2. V dropped 6 bases and J dropped 7; count of bases not matched to a gene: 5. The length of the CDR3 is 13 residues. Germline-derived CDR1 and CDR2 are MDHEN and SYDVKM. CDR3 nucleotides: TGTGCCAGCAGCCGAAGACTAGCGGGGGAGCAGTACTTC. Protein sequence: CASSRRLAGEQYF.

V is TRBV14 and J is TRBJ1-1; 11 bases are shared with TRBD1. In germline, CDR1 is SGHDN, CDR2 FVKESK. V dropped 4 bases and J dropped 6; count of bases not matched to a gene: 10. This CDR3 region has 16 residues. The CDR3 is CASSRTGGAFRAEAFF. CDR3 DNA sequence: TGTGCCAGCAGCCGGACAGGGGGCGCTTTCAGGGCTGAAGCTTTCTTT.

This chain uses TRBV5-4 with TRBJ2-1; 8 bases match TRBD1. Germline loops: CDR1 SGHNT, CDR2 YYREEE (reference sequence). This CDR3 contains 13 residues. The J segment lost 10 bases and the V segment lost 7 bases, leaving 10 bases of the junction unmatched. CDR3 sequence reads: CASSIDRGREQFF. CDR3 DNA sequence: TGTGCCAGCTCGATCGACAGGGGCAGGGAGCAGTTCTTC.

This rearrangement joins TRBV7-2 to TRBJ2-1; 7 bases line up with TRBD1. The CDR3 consists of 15 residues. The germline CDR1 and CDR2 sequences are SGHTA and FQGNSA. Trimming removed 7 bases from V and 2 bases from J; junction bases left unmatched: 8. CDR3 bases: TGTGCCAGCATGCCGACAGGGCGCACCTACAATGAGCAGTTCTTC. Its translation is CASMPTGRTYNEQFF.

This chain uses TRBV7-2 with TRBJ1-2, with TRBD1 matching over 8 bases. Germline V gives CDR1 SGHTA, CDR2 FQGNSA. CDR3 length: 15 amino acids. V dropped 4 bases and J dropped 4; count of bases not matched to a gene: 8. DNA of the CDR3: TGTGCCAGCAGCTCCAGGGAGACAGGGGTCTATGGCTACACCTTC. Protein sequence: CASSSRETGVYGYTF.

The chain employs TRBV5-1 and TRBJ2-5; TRBD1 matches 7 bases. Per the germline V gene, CDR1 is SGHRS and CDR2 is YFSETQ. The CDR3 loop spans 14 amino acids. Germline trimming cut 6 bases from V and 1 base from J; bases unmatched to any gene: 6. CDR3 in DNA: TGCGCCAGCACTTCGAGGGGGCCCCAAGAGACCCAGTACTTC. This codes for CASTSRGPQETQYF.

The CDR3 loop is CASSQDWTGNSPLHF. The CDR3 DNA sequence: TGTGCCAGCAGCCAAGATTGGACAGGGAATTCACCCCTCCACTTT. The chain joins TRBV4-2 to TRBJ1-6; TRBD1 matches at 8 bases. With V trimmed by 0 bases and J by 7 bases, 2 bases remained unmatched. The CDR3 has 15 amino acids. Germline V gene lookup returns CDR1 LGHNA and CDR2 YNFKEQ.

This sequence joins TRBV27 and TRBJ2-3, with D perhaps matching TRBD2 (5 bases). CDR3 length: 14 amino acids. The germline V gene has CDR1 MNHEY and CDR2 SMNVEV (reference sequence). Trimming left V 3 bases short and J 5 bases short, with 12 bases between. This chain's CDR3 is CASSFLQAGDTQYF. The CDR3 nucleotides are TGTGCCAGCAGTTTCTTGCAGGCGGGAGATACGCAGTATTTT.

Worth noting for this clone: The junction does not match germline at one end; this may be a read error. Other DNA sequences in the sample encode the same CDR3. The genes are TRBV2 and TRBJ1-2, with 7 bases that match TRBD1. This CDR3 region has 14 residues. Germline CDR1 reads SNHLY; CDR2 reads FYNNEI. The chain's CDR3 is CATEDRDSIYGYTF. The CDR3 DNA follows: TGTGCCACCGAAGACCGGGACAGCATCTATGGTTACACCTTC.

This clone showed up just a few times. The chain has TRBV14 and TRBJ1-1; perhaps TRBD1 as D (5 bases). The germline CDR1 and CDR2 sequences are SGHDN and FVKESK. V shed 3 bases and J shed 11 bases, with 13 bases lying between them. This CDR3 has 12 amino acids. CDR3 bases: TGTGCCAGCAGCCAGGGAGGGGCAGGGGCTTTCTTT. Residues: CASSQGGAGAFF.

In this sample, this clone turned up a few times. The chain joins TRBV28 to TRBJ2-2, with TRBD1 matching over 10 bases. J was trimmed by 6 bases and V by 5 bases; bases with no gene match: 9. Looked up from germline, CDR1 is MDHEN and CDR2 is SYDVKM. This CDR3 region has 16 residues. The chain's CDR3 is CASSPWTGGDAGELFF. Written as DNA, the CDR3 is TGTGCCAGCAGTCCCTGGACAGGGGGGGACGCCGGGGAGCTGTTTTTT.

This CDR3 reads CASSFHRGYTEAFF. The DNA for the CDR3 is TGTGCCAGCAGTTTCCACAGGGGGTACACTGAAGCTTTCTTT. This sequence joins TRBV27 and TRBJ1-1; TRBD1 agrees at 8 bases. This CDR3 has 14 amino acids. Germline assignment: CDR1 MNHEY and CDR2 SMNVEV (reference sequence). Trimming removed 3 bases from V and 3 bases from J; junction bases left unmatched: 3.

The gene calls are TRBV3-1 (or the pseudogene TRBV3-2) and TRBJ1-4; maybe TRBD1 (5 bases). V lost 4 bases, J lost 4 bases, and 10 bases lay in between. Germline-derived CDR1 and CDR2 are LGHDT and YNNKEL (reference sequence). The CDR3 is made up of 14 amino acids. The CDR3 DNA follows: TGTGCCAGCAGCCGGACATCCAATAATGAAAAACTGTTTTTT. As protein: CASSRTSNNEKLFF.

This chain links TRBV15 with TRBJ1-1; a possible D gene is TRBD1 (6 bases). V shed 5 bases and J shed 1 base, with 8 bases lying between them. Per germline, CDR1 LNHNV and CDR2 YYDKDF (reference sequence). This CDR3 region has 13 residues. The DNA of the CDR3 is TGTGCCACCAGCCTCAGGGGGAACACTGAAGCTTTCTTT. Protein product: CATSLRGNTEAFF.

V is TRBV30 and J is TRBJ1-4, with D possibly matching TRBD1 (5 bases). CDR1 is GTSNPN, CDR2 SVGIG, per germline (reference sequence). CDR3 length: 12 residues. Trimming shortened V by 4 bases and J by 7 bases, and 10 bases separated the two germline ends. The CDR3 region is CAWTQTGEKLFF. The CDR3 DNA reads as TGTGCCTGGACCCAAACAGGTGAAAAACTGTTTTTT.

The chain links TRBV9 to TRBJ1-1; D is uncertain. The CDR3 covers 15 residues. V was pared by 3 bases and J by 0 bases, with 12 bases between. In germline, CDR1 is SGDLS, CDR2 YYNGEE. The CDR3 sequence: CASSASGVMNTEAFF. CDR3 sequence (DNA): TGTGCCAGCAGCGCTAGCGGGGTTATGAACACTGAAGCTTTCTTT.

J is TRBJ1-6 and V is TRBV5-1; D may be TRBD1 (5 bases). The CDR3 length is 14 residues. Trimming shortened V by 4 bases and J by 7 bases, and 12 bases separated the two germline ends. Germline V gives CDR1 SGHRS, CDR2 YFSETQ. Here the CDR3 DNA reads TGCGCCAGCAGCCTGGACACCCAAAATTCACCCCTCCACTTT. Residues: CASSLDTQNSPLHF.

The V call is TRBV28, the J call TRBJ2-7; D not certain. There are 12 residues in the CDR3. The ends were cut back, 6 bases at V and 5 bases at J, with 11 bases in the middle. CDR1 MDHEN and CDR2 SYDVKM come from the germline V gene. The CDR3 DNA sequence: TGTGCCAGCAGCGATCAGTTCCACGAGCAGTACTTC. Translation: CASSDQFHEQYF. Full variable domain (missing parts from reference TRBV28 and TRBJ2-7): DVKVTQSSRYLVKRTGEKVFLECVQDMDHENMFWYRQDPGLGLRLIYFSYDVKMKEKGDIPEGYSVSREKKERFSLILESASTNQTSMYLCASSDQFHEQYFGPGTRLTVT.

V is TRBV2 and J is TRBJ2-3; D remains ambiguous. V lost 2 bases and J lost 0, with 9 bases in between. Germline CDR1 and CDR2: SNHLY and FYNNEI. The CDR3 covers 15 residues. The CDR3 DNA is TGTGCCAGCAGTGAAAATGGTGGCAGCACAGATACGCAGTATTTT. Translation: CASSENGGSTDTQYF.

The CDR3 reads CASSLEGSGSGGGELFF. The CDR3 DNA reads as TGTGCCAGCAGCTTGGAAGGGAGCGGTAGCGGGGGAGGGGAGCTGTTTTTT. The rearrangement joins TRBV5-4 to TRBJ2-2; TRBD2 agrees at 9 bases. From germline, CDR1 is SGHNT and CDR2 YYREEE (reference sequence). The CDR3 loop spans 17 amino acids. Trimming at V came to 0 bases and at J to 8 bases, leaving 11 bases not matched to a gene. Using reference TRBV5-4 and TRBJ2-2 for the parts outside the CDR3, the full variable domain is ETGVTQSPTHLIKTRGQQVTLRCSSQSGHNTVSWYQQALGQGPQFIFQYYREEENGRGNFPPRFSGLQFPNYSSELNVNALELDDSALYLCASSLEGSGSGGGELFFGEGSRLTVL.

The rearrangement uses TRBV19 and TRBJ1-1; maybe TRBD1 (5 bases). Germline values: CDR1 LNHDA, CDR2 SQIVND (reference sequence). The V end was cut by 6 bases, the J end by 4 bases, with 12 bases between. This CDR3 is built from 13 residues. The CDR3 nucleotides are TGTGCCAGTAGCGCAGGGATATCCACTGAAGCTTTCTTT. This sequence encodes CASSAGISTEAFF.

The chain combines TRBV7-6 with TRBJ2-7; the match to TRBD2 covers 13 bases. The J segment lost 4 bases and the V segment lost 4 bases, leaving 7 bases of the junction unmatched. The CDR3 runs to 16 residues. Germline loops: CDR1 SGHVS, CDR2 FNYEAQ. CDR3 amino acids: CASSSGLAGVGYEQYF. The CDR3 DNA sequence: TGTGCCAGCAGCTCCGGACTAGCGGGAGTCGGATACGAGCAGTACTTC.

V is TRBV12-3 or TRBV12-4 and J is TRBJ2-7; 8 bases are shared with TRBD2. The CDR3 consists of 12 residues. J lost 7 bases, V lost 3 bases, and 2 bases had no gene match. CDR3 DNA sequence: TGTGCCAGCAGTTTCGGGAGGGGGGAGCAGTACTTC. This codes for CASSFGRGEQYF.

The V and J genes are TRBV2 and TRBJ2-1; possible D gene TRBD1, 5 bases. V was shortened by 4 bases and J by 4 bases, with 17 bases between the two germline ends. The CDR3 extends over 16 amino acids. Germline CDR1 reads SNHLY; CDR2 reads FYNNEI. CDR3 region: CASSASGPLGYNEQFF. The CDR3 DNA follows: TGTGCCAGCAGTGCTTCAGGGCCCCTGGGGTACAATGAGCAGTTCTTC.

This clone was detected only once. The chain carries TRBV10-3 and TRBJ1-2; no clear D gene. The V gene lost 2 bases and the J gene lost 0 bases, with 10 bases spanning the gap. The CDR3 runs 15 residues. CDR1 is ENHRY and CDR2 is SYGVKD in the germline V gene. In DNA form, the CDR3 reads TGTGCCATCAGTGAGGAGACAACCCCTAACTATGGCTACACCTTC. Translating it yields CAISEETTPNYGYTF.

This chain connects TRBV30 to TRBJ1-3; perhaps TRBD1 as D (5 bases). V was shortened by 1 base and J by 7 bases, with 20 bases between the two germline ends. From germline, CDR1 is GTSNPN and CDR2 SVGIG (reference sequence). This CDR3 is 16 amino acids long. The CDR3 bases are TGTGCCTGGAGTGGTCCCCGGGACTCTTACGGGAACACCATATATTTT. Protein product: CAWSGPRDSYGNTIYF.

The chain is built from TRBV24-1 and TRBJ1-5, with D possibly matching TRBD1 (6 bases). CDR3 size: 15 residues. With 2 bases removed from V and 4 bases from J, the gap between germline ends came to 11 bases. CDR1 KGHDR and CDR2 SFDVKD come from the germline V gene. CDR3 amino acids: CATSDSARGNQPQHF. The DNA of the CDR3 is TGTGCCACCAGTGATTCAGCAAGGGGGAATCAGCCCCAGCATTTT.

This clone is a singleton in its sample. The V gene is TRBV27, the J gene TRBJ1-1; D is unresolved. The V gene's germline CDR1 is MNHEY and CDR2 SMNVEV (reference sequence). V was shortened by 6 bases and J by 4 bases, with 18 bases between the two germline ends. The CDR3 totals 15 residues. The CDR3 here is CASSLGGWSGTEAFF. CDR3 nucleotide sequence: TGTGCCAGCAGCCTCGGAGGGTGGTCTGGCACTGAAGCTTTCTTT.